The 14 T cell receptor beta chains reported below all come from one sample, sequenced in a study of CD8+ T cells in alopecia areata (dated by TCRdb to the late 2010s). The library came from the immunoSEQ multiplex PCR assay. For TCR sequencing, RNA was extracted from every sample and reverse transcribed into cDNA to serve as template. TCRdb stores this immuneACCESS table with in-frame sequences only. Part of the clones is absent; in the studies checked, under half of the shortfall reflects unresolved V genes, and no reason is known for the rest. The sample table contains fewer than 150,000 clones; only one count was recorded for roughly 82% of them. The ten largest clonotypes hold 25% of the sample. The sample's time point label, decoded: roughly 27 days on oral tofacitinib. Interpreted using the paper, the treatment or condition label stands for: oral pan-JAK inhibitor, 5-10 mg twice daily. Specimen: CD8+ T cells sorted from blood, collected at week 4, from a patient treated with tofacitinib. These receptors were obtained from a human donor with alopecia areata.

This clone occurred a few times. J is TRBJ2-3 and V is TRBV15; D gene ambiguous. There are 13 residues in the CDR3. V lost 6 bases to trimming and J lost 0 bases, with 7 bases between them. CDR1 is LNHNV, CDR2 YYDKDF, per germline (reference sequence). The CDR3 nucleotides are TGTGCCACCAGGGCGGTTAGCACAGATACGCAGTATTTT. It codes for CATRAVSTDTQYF.

This sequence joins TRBV19 and TRBJ2-2; D call uncertain. Trimming stripped 5 bases from V and 5 bases from J, with 6 bases between. The V gene's germline CDR1 is LNHDA and CDR2 SQIVND (reference sequence). The CDR3 totals 12 residues. The CDR3 DNA reads TGTGCCAGTAGTGTAGGGACCGGGGAGCTGTTTTTT. This translates into CASSVGTGELFF.

The chain joins TRBV7-9 to TRBJ2-7; D tentatively reads TRBD1 or TRBD2 (8 bases each). Trimming left V 5 bases short and J 4 bases short, with 18 bases between. Germline CDR1 reads SEHNR; CDR2 reads FQNEAQ (reference sequence). The CDR3 is made up of 15 amino acids. CDR3 protein: CASSRGGTGPYEQYF. The DNA of the CDR3 is TGTGCCAGCAGCCGCGGGGGGACAGGACCATACGAGCAGTACTTC.

This clone was observed a few times. The V and J genes are TRBV29-1 and TRBJ2-2; D is undetermined. Trimming took 5 bases from V and 0 from J, leaving 13 bases between them. Looked up from germline, CDR1 is SQVTM and CDR2 is ANQGSEA. The CDR3 has 15 amino acids. The DNA of the CDR3 is TGCAGCGTTAAACCGGACGGACCGAACACCGGGGAGCTGTTTTTT. It encodes CSVKPDGPNTGELFF.

The chain couples TRBV5-4 to TRBJ2-7, with TRBD1 as a possible D gene (6 bases). V lost 2 bases, J lost 1 base, and 10 bases lay in between. Germline CDR1 and CDR2: SGHNT and YYREEE (reference sequence). The CDR3 has 14 amino acids. CDR3 in DNA: TGTGCCAGCAGCTTTGGGACACTATCCTACGAGCAGTACTTC. Protein sequence: CASSFGTLSYEQYF.

This clone is termed medium-sized. Here the CDR3 DNA reads TGCGCCAGCAGCCTCGACACGGCTAGCAGCTCCTACGAGCAGTACTTC. It encodes CASSLDTASSSYEQYF. The chain carries TRBV4-1 and TRBJ2-7, with D possibly matching TRBD2 (5 bases). Germline V gene sequence: CDR1 MGHRA, CDR2 YSYEKL. V was trimmed by 4 bases and J by 0 bases, leaving 16 bases between them. This CDR3 spans 16 amino acids.

This chain connects TRBV14 to TRBJ2-5; D possibly matches TRBD1 or TRBD2 (5 bases each). V gave up 0 bases and J gave up 4 bases, with 12 bases separating them. Germline CDR1 is SGHDN and CDR2 is FVKESK. The CDR3 sequence is 15 residues long. The CDR3 bases are TGTGCCAGCAGCCAAGAGAGGGGTAACGTAGAGACCCAGTACTTC. Encoded protein: CASSQERGNVETQYF.

This chain links TRBV6-4 with TRBJ2-2; TRBD1 agrees at 7 bases. The CDR3 runs 13 residues. With V trimmed by 3 bases and J by 6 bases, 1 base remained unmatched. Germline CDR1 reads MRHNA; CDR2 reads SNTAGT. The CDR3 DNA reads TGTGCCAGCAGTGAAACAGGGGCCGGGGAGCTGTTTTTT. Its protein is CASSETGAGELFF.

The rearrangement uses TRBV7-6 and TRBJ2-5, with D possibly TRBD1 on 5 matching bases. The V end was cut by 4 bases, the J end by 0 bases, with 18 bases between. The CDR3 consists of 17 residues. Germline CDR1 and CDR2: SGHVS and FNYEAQ. CDR3 protein: CASSSRPRQTYQETQYF. The CDR3 DNA is TGTGCCAGCAGCTCACGTCCGAGACAGACATACCAAGAGACCCAGTACTTC.

The chain employs TRBV2 and TRBJ2-1; 13 nucleotides agree with TRBD2. The CDR3 contains 16 residues. CDR1 and CDR2 (germline): SNHLY, FYNNEI. V lost 6 bases to trimming and J lost 5 bases; unmatched junction nucleotides: 7. CDR3 region: CASRLAGGPRDNEQFF. As DNA, the CDR3 is TGTGCCAGCAGACTAGCGGGGGGGCCCCGGGACAATGAGCAGTTCTTC.

The chain links TRBV7-9 to TRBJ1-1; no reliable D call. This CDR3 is 11 amino acids long. Germline-derived CDR1 and CDR2 are SEHNR and FQNEAQ (reference sequence). The V gene lost 5 bases and the J gene lost 6 bases, with 7 bases spanning the gap. DNA for the CDR3: TGTGCCAGCAGCCCCTCCCCTGAAGCTTTCTTT. Protein product: CASSPSPEAFF.

This rearrangement joins TRBV11-2 to TRBJ2-7; 7 bases align to TRBD1. With 6 bases clipped from V and 6 bases from J, the junction kept 11 bases outside the gene matches. Per the germline V gene, CDR1 is SGHAT and CDR2 is FQNNGV. The CDR3 covers 14 residues. This CDR3 reads CASRIDRAPLEQYF. Written as DNA, the CDR3 is TGTGCCAGCAGGATCGACAGGGCCCCGCTCGAGCAGTACTTC.

This chain joins TRBV7-9 and TRBJ2-5; D is possibly TRBD1 (5 bases). The CDR3 contains 14 residues. Per germline, CDR1 SEHNR and CDR2 FQNEAQ (reference sequence). Trimming shortened V by 2 bases and J by 2 bases, and 9 bases separated the two germline ends. CDR3 coding DNA: TGTGCCAGCAGCTTAACGGCAGGGCAAGAGACCCAGTACTTC. As protein: CASSLTAGQETQYF. The variable domain in full, completed from reference TRBV7-9 and TRBJ2-5, reads DTGVSQNPRHKITKRGQNVTFRCDPISEHNRLYWYRQTLGQGPEFLTYFQNEAQLEKSRLLSDRFSAERPKGSFSTLEIQRTEQGDSAMYLCASSLTAGQETQYFGPGTRLLVL.

V usage is TRBV4-1 and J usage is TRBJ2-2; no reliable D call. V dropped 1 base and J dropped 5 bases, with 8 bases sitting between them. There are 14 residues in the CDR3. CDR1 is MGHRA and CDR2 is YSYEKL in the germline V gene. CDR3 loop: CASSQVVWTGELFF. The CDR3 DNA reads as TGCGCCAGCAGCCAAGTGGTGTGGACCGGGGAGCTGTTTTTT.